This entry lists 10 T cell receptor beta chains sequenced from one sample in a study of response to subunit inactivated influenza vaccine. TCRdb passed the RT-PCR reads through MiXCR, listing each CDR3 protein once. The repertoire holds some 190,000 distinct CDR3 sequences, with 13% to 15% as singletons. Specimen: CD8+ T cells sorted from PBMCs, collected about 5 days after vaccination. Receptor source: a man aged 45-60 years who received an inactivated influenza vaccine.

J is TRBJ1-2 and V is TRBV15; D is ambiguous. The germline V gene has CDR1 LNHNV and CDR2 YYDKDF (reference sequence). Trimming left V 0 bases short and J 7 bases short, with 15 bases between. The CDR3 loop spans 15 amino acids. DNA for the CDR3: TGTGCCACCAGCAGAGAGATAGGAGGATCGCTTGGCTACACCTTC. This codes for CATSREIGGSLGYTF.

This clonotype was found a few times. The gene calls are TRBV6-5 and TRBJ2-1; a weak D match, TRBD2 (6 bases). Per germline, CDR1 MNHEY and CDR2 SVGAGI. CDR3 size: 11 residues. V lost 4 bases and J 15 bases, leaving 13 bases between the germline ends. The CDR3 nucleotides are TGTGCCAGCAGTTCCTCGGGACTGTTGTTCTTC. It translates to CASSSSGLLFF.

This clonotype appeared once. The V gene is TRBV9, the J gene TRBJ1-2; D unclear. There are 13 residues in the CDR3. Germline-derived CDR1 and CDR2 are SGDLS and YYNGEE. Trimming removed 0 bases at V and 8 bases at J, with 11 bases between. The CDR3 DNA reads as TGTGCCAGCAGCGTAGGTTCCGACCGCGGCTACACCTTC. Translation: CASSVGSDRGYTF.

Only a few counts were recorded for this clonotype. The chain combines TRBV27 with TRBJ2-7, with 9 bases aligning to TRBD2. The ends lost 5 bases at V and 6 bases at J; junction bases unmatched: 5. Germline V gene data show CDR1 as MNHEY and CDR2 as SMNVEV (reference sequence). CDR3 length: 13 residues. CDR3 sequence reads: CASSSGGIVEQYF. The CDR3 coding sequence is TGTGCCAGCAGTAGCGGGGGGATCGTCGAGCAGTACTTC.

The chain recombines TRBV28 with TRBJ2-3, with D perhaps TRBD1 (5 bases). V was pared by 5 bases and J by 0 bases, with 18 bases between. This CDR3 has 17 residues. Germline assignment: CDR1 MDHEN and CDR2 SYDVKM. The DNA of the CDR3 is TGTGCCAGCAGTCTAGTCGACAGACCCCTTAGCACAGATACGCAGTATTTT. Translating it yields CASSLVDRPLSTDTQYF.

V gene TRBV5-4 combines with J gene TRBJ2-3, with TRBD2 identical over 10 bases. V shed 2 bases and J 2 bases; nucleotides not matched to a gene: 2. The germline V gene has CDR1 SGHNT and CDR2 YYREEE (reference sequence). This CDR3 is built from 15 residues. The CDR3 nucleotides read TGTGCCAGCAGCTTTAGCGGGGGGCCCACAGATACGCAGTATTTT. Translating gives CASSFSGGPTDTQYF.

The CDR3 protein is CATSGPPTDTQYF. Here the CDR3 DNA reads TGTGCTACCAGCGGCCCTCCCACAGATACGCAGTATTTT. The chain uses TRBV2 and TRBJ2-3; TRBD2 is a possible D gene (5 bases). There are 13 residues in the CDR3. The germline V gene encodes CDR1 SNHLY and CDR2 FYNNEI. The variable domain in full, completed from reference TRBV2 and TRBJ2-3, reads EPEVTQTPSHQVTQMGQEVILRCVPISNHLYFYWYRQILGQKVEFLVSFYNNEISEKSEIFDDQFSVERPDGSNFTLKIRSTKLEDSAMYFCATSGPPTDTQYFGPGTRLTVL.

The V gene is TRBV29-1, the J gene TRBJ2-7; no reliable D call. Per germline, CDR1 SQVTM and CDR2 ANQGSEA. Trimming left V 0 bases short and J 0 bases short, with 9 bases between. This CDR3 is 14 amino acids long. The CDR3 sequence: CSVEDYTSSYEQYF. The CDR3 bases are TGCAGCGTTGAAGACTATACGAGCTCCTACGAGCAGTACTTC.

This chain joins TRBV20-1 and TRBJ2-3; D may be TRBD1 (5 bases). The CDR3 spans 15 residues. Trimming stripped 5 bases from V and 2 bases from J, with 17 bases between. Germline CDR1 is DFQATT and CDR2 is SNEGSKA (reference sequence). The CDR3 DNA reads as TGCAGTGCTGGAAAAGGGGATTTCCTCACAGATACGCAGTATTTT. This translates into CSAGKGDFLTDTQYF.

The chain joins TRBV7-9 to TRBJ2-1, with 10 bases aligning to TRBD2. This CDR3 is 16 amino acids long. Trimming cost V 0 bases and J 4 bases; bases outside gene matches: 3. The germline CDR1 and CDR2 sequences are SEHNR and FQNEAQ (reference sequence). CDR3 sequence reads: CASSLAGLADYNEQFF. The CDR3 DNA is TGTGCCAGCAGCTTAGCTGGACTAGCGGATTACAATGAGCAGTTCTTC.